This is a list of T cell receptor beta chains from one sample in a study of cytomegalovirus exposure and HLA in healthy donors. Measured with immunoSEQ multiplex PCR; TCRdb has only the in-frame clones, and not every one. The sample lists around 62,000 clones, about four fifths seen once, with over 2.5% in the top ten. The sample was PBMCs. These receptors were obtained from a woman in her 30s in good health and CMV-seronegative. Each CDR3 is given with its conserved first and last residue. The D gene is left open where the match is weak. Size values are once, few and many counts, or a class for expanded clones, and some rows have none.

abundance	v_gene	j_gene	d_gene	CDR3nt	CDR3aa
-	TRBV5-1	TRBJ2-1	-	TGCGCCAGCAGCTTGGAGTCGCGAGGGATCGGCAGAGGTAATGAGCAGTTCTTC	CASSLESRGIGRGNEQFF
-	TRBV28	TRBJ2-7	TRBD1	TGTGCCAGCAGTTTGAGACAGGGCTCATACTACGAGCAGTACTTC	CASSLRQGSYYEQYF
-	TRBV4-3	TRBJ2-1	-	TGCGCCAGCAGTCTTCAGGACAGATTTCCCTACAATGAGCAGTTCTTC	CASSLQDRFPYNEQFF
-	TRBV2	TRBJ2-1	-	TGTGCCAGCAGTGGTCGGGCGGGGCGGCACAATGAGCAGTTCTTC	CASSGRAGRHNEQFF
-	TRBV4-3	TRBJ2-4	TRBD2	TGCGCCAGCAGCCAGGTTTTAGTAGCGGGGGGGATCCGCGCCAAAAACATTCAGTACTTC	CASSQVLVAGGIRAKNIQYF
-	TRBV2	TRBJ1-2	-	TGTGCCAGCAGTGAGAGGGGACAAATATACTATGGCTACACCTTC	CASSERGQIYYGYTF
-	TRBV5-1	TRBJ2-7	TRBD2	TGCGCCAGCAGCTTGGGTTCATCTAGCGGGGTAAGGGATTACTACGAGCAGTACTTC	CASSLGSSSGVRDYYEQYF
-	TRBV4-1	TRBJ2-7	-	TGCGCCAGCAGCCAAACACCTTCCTACGAGCAGTACTTC	CASSQTPSYEQYF
-	TRBV27	TRBJ1-1	-	TGTGCCAGCAGTTTCGGGGGAGGGGTCACTGAAGCTTTCTTT	CASSFGGGVTEAFF
-	TRBV5-5	TRBJ2-2	TRBD1	TGTGCCAGCAGCCTATGGGACAGCTCTTACACCGGGGAGCTGTTTTTT	CASSLWDSSYTGELFF
-	TRBV5-1	TRBJ2-7	-	TGCGCCAGCAGCCCGACGGAGCTTGACGAGCAGTACTTC	CASSPTELDEQYF
-	TRBV6-1	TRBJ1-6	-	TGTGCCAGCAGTGAACTTAGGACAGACGATAATTCACCCCTCCACTTT	CASSELRTDDNSPLHF
-	TRBV11-2	TRBJ2-7	TRBD1	TGTGCCAGCAGCCGAGACAGGGGTTTCTACGAGCAGTACTTC	CASSRDRGFYEQYF
-	TRBV7-8	TRBJ2-7	-	TGTGCCAGCAGCGCTCACAGGTTGACCTACGAGCAGTACTTC	CASSAHRLTYEQYF
-	TRBV7-2	TRBJ2-3	-	TGTGCCAGCAGCTTAGCGGGGGCGAGAGATACGCAGTATTTT	CASSLAGARDTQYF
-	TRBV11-2	TRBJ2-4	TRBD2	TGTGCCAGCAGCCACAGCCGAGCGGGGGCCAAAAACATTCAGTACTTC	CASSHSRAGAKNIQYF
-	TRBV7-2	TRBJ1-2	TRBD1	TGTGCCAGCAGCCCATGGACAGGGGGGCCTAACTATGGCTACACCTTC	CASSPWTGGPNYGYTF
-	TRBV19	TRBJ2-3	-	TGTGCCAGTAGTATGTCCCTTAGAGATACGCAGTATTTT	CASSMSLRDTQYF
-	TRBV6-5	TRBJ1-1	-	TGTGCCAGCAGTTACTACGAACTAGACCCTGAAGCTTTCTTT	CASSYYELDPEAFF
-	TRBV7-9	TRBJ1-1	TRBD1	TGTGCCAGCAGGAAGCGGACAGGGGGCTACACTGAAGCTTTCTTT	CASRKRTGGYTEAFF
once	TRBV5-8	TRBJ2-2	TRBD1	TGTGCCAGCCTTGGACAGGGGGCCGCCGGGGAGCTGTTTTTT	CASLGQGAAGELFF
-	TRBV28	TRBJ2-5	TRBD1	TGTGCCAGCCGGACAGGGGCTGAGACCCAGTACTTC	CASRTGAETQYF
-	TRBV2	TRBJ2-7	-	TGTGCCAGCTCCCCTCAACCTCGCCTCAACAGGGAGCAGTACTTC	CASSPQPRLNREQYF
-	TRBV18	TRBJ1-6	TRBD1	TGTGCCAGCTCACCTCCCGACAGGGACAATTCACCCCTCCACTTT	CASSPPDRDNSPLHF
few	TRBV28	TRBJ2-5	TRBD2	TGTGCCAGCAGTTTGGCTAGCGGGCTTTCCCCCCAGTACTTC	CASSLASGLSPQYF
-	TRBV7-2	TRBJ2-3	TRBD2	TGTGCCAGCAGCTCGTATAGCGGGGGGAATTCAGATACGCAGTATTTT	CASSSYSGGNSDTQYF
-	TRBV5-4	TRBJ2-7	-	TGTGCCAGCAGGCAGACCAGCTCGCCCGGGGGAGAGCAGTACTTC	CASRQTSSPGGEQYF
-	TRBV7-9	TRBJ1-1	-	TGTGCCAGCAGCCCATGGGGGGACACTGAAGCTTTCTTT	CASSPWGDTEAFF